The present T cell receptor (beta chain) was sequenced within a study of Ad26.COV2.S vaccination and SARS-CoV-2 variants. Findings of the study overall: Substantial breadth was reportedly displayed by spike-specific CD8+ and CD4+ T cell responses after vaccination. Vaccine and placebo groups showed comparable non-spike TCR breadth.

A remark on this clone: What it binds is not known.

The method was immunoSEQ multiplex PCR; TCRdb's version includes in-frame clones alone and lacks a portion of them. The sample has about 350,000 clones; about 91% are singletons. This clonotype was sampled from a human donor who had recovered from COVID-19. The specimen comprised peripheral blood, sampled after recovery from COVID-19.

CDR3 bases: TGCGCCAGCAGCTTGGCGTTAACAGGGGTACTGAACACTGAAGCTTTCTTT. Translated: CASSLALTGVLNTEAFF. J is TRBJ1-1 and V is TRBV5-1, with 7 bases lining up with TRBD1. V gave up 0 bases and J gave up 0 bases; unmatched junction bases: 8. Germline values: CDR1 SGHRS, CDR2 YFSETQ. This CDR3 has 17 amino acids. Looking up the rest from reference TRBV5-1 and TRBJ1-1 gives the full variable domain: KAGVTQTPRYLIKTRGQQVTLSCSPISGHRSVSWYQQTPGQGLQFLFEYFSETQRNKGNFPGRFSGRQFSNSRSEMNVSTLELGDSALYLCASSLALTGVLNTEAFFGQGTRLTVV.